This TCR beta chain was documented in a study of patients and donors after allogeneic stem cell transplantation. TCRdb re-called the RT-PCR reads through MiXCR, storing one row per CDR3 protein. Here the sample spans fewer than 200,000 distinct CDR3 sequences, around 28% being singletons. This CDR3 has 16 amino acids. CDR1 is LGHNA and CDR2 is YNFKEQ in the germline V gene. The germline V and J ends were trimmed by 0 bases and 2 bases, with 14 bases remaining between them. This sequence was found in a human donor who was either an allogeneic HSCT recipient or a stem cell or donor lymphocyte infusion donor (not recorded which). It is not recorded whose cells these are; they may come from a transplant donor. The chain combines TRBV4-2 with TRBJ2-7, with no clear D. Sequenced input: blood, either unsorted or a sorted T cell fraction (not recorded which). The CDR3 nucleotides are TGTGCCAGCAGCCAAGAAGATGAAGGCGTAACCTACGAGCAGTACTTC. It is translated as CASSQEDEGVTYEQYF.